Presented here are 18 T cell receptor beta chains from one specimen sequenced in a study of T-cell reconstitution after alpha-beta-depleted transplantation in children. Molecular barcoding with unique molecular identifiers was used for the TCRbeta library. MiXCR, applied by TCRdb to the PCR reads, yields one record per CDR3 protein. The table records about 580,000 distinct CDR3 sequences, roughly 23% of them present only once. The specimen was PBMCs, mostly from graft donor cells, collected 360 days after TCRalphabeta/CD19-depleted stem cell transplant. The receptors stem from a boy younger than two who had a stem cell transplant for acute myeloid leukemia, so the T cells may come from the graft donor.

The chain combines TRBV7-6 with TRBJ2-7; no reliable D call. The CDR3 is 14 amino acids. Between the trimmed V and J ends, which lost 5 bases and 1 base, there was a span of 12 bases. The germline gives CDR1 SGHVS, CDR2 FNYEAQ. CDR3 nucleotide sequence: TGTGCCAGCAGCACACCCGGGCCTTCCTACGAGCAGTACTTC. This codes for CASSTPGPSYEQYF. Variable domain in full (rest from reference TRBV7-6 and TRBJ2-7): GAGVSQSPRYKVTKRGQDVALRCDPISGHVSLYWYRQALGQGPEFLTYFNYEAQQDKSGLPNDRFSAERPEGSISTLTIQRTEQRDSAMYRCASSTPGPSYEQYFGPGTRLTVT.

This clonotype was detected ten times or more. The J gene is TRBJ2-7, the V gene TRBV12-3 or TRBV12-4; D remains unclear. The length of the CDR3 is 13 residues. V was pared by 2 bases and J by 0 bases, with 5 bases between. Here the CDR3 DNA reads TGTGCCAGCAGTTTATGGGGCTCCTACGAGCAGTACGTC. It specifies CASSLWGSYEQYV.

There are many counts of this clonotype. This chain joins TRBV29-1 and TRBJ2-3; 12 bases fit TRBD1. J lost 3 bases, V lost 3 bases, and 1 base had no gene match. There are 14 residues in the CDR3. Germline V gene data show CDR1 as SQVTM and CDR2 as ANQGSEA. The CDR3 here is CSVEGQGATDTQYF. For the CDR3, the DNA is TGCAGCGTTGAGGGACAGGGGGCTACAGATACGCAGTATTTT.

This clonotype has just a few counts. This chain links TRBV10-3 with TRBJ2-1; 8 positions match TRBD2. V shed 4 bases, J shed 7 bases, and the junction held 9 bases outside the gene matches. Germline V gene lookup returns CDR1 ENHRY and CDR2 SYGVKD. CDR3 length equals 15 residues. For the CDR3, the DNA is TGTGCCATCAGTGGGGGGCTAGCGGGTTCTAATGAGCAGTTCTTC. It codes for CAISGGLAGSNEQFF.

The chain has TRBV10-3 and TRBJ2-7, with a possible D match to TRBD2 (5 bases). CDR1 is ENHRY, CDR2 SYGVKD, per germline. The CDR3 is 11 residues long. V was shortened by 4 bases and J by 7 bases, with 8 bases between the two germline ends. The CDR3 here is CAISGGSEQYF. The CDR3 region has the DNA TGTGCCATCAGTGGAGGGTCGGAGCAGTACTTC.

This clonotype was observed many times. J is TRBJ1-2 and V is TRBV5-1; TRBD1 agrees at 8 bases. CDR3 length: 16 amino acids. Germline CDR1 is SGHRS and CDR2 is YFSETQ. The J segment lost 4 bases and the V segment lost 4 bases, leaving 12 bases of the junction unmatched. CDR3 sequence (DNA): TGCGCCAGCAGCACCACACAGGGGGGGACAAGCTATGGCTACACCTTC. Residues: CASSTTQGGTSYGYTF.

The chain joins TRBV29-1 to TRBJ2-3; D remains unclear. Germline values: CDR1 SQVTM, CDR2 ANQGSEA. Trimming removed 2 bases from V and 5 bases from J, with 8 bases in between. The CDR3 runs 12 residues. The CDR3 region has the DNA TGCAGCGTTGAAAGAGTCCGAGATACGCAGTATTTT. It is translated as CSVERVRDTQYF.

The chain carries TRBV3-1 and TRBJ2-3; D remains unclear. The CDR3 runs 16 residues. The V end lost 1 base, the J end lost 3 bases, and 14 bases lay between the germline ends. The germline CDR1 and CDR2 sequences are LGHDT and YNNKEL (reference sequence). The CDR3 reads CASSQAKSSGTDTQYF. The CDR3 DNA reads TGTGCCAGCAGCCAAGCAAAGTCCTCCGGGACAGATACGCAGTATTTT.

This clonotype showed up many times. The J gene is TRBJ2-1, the V gene TRBV29-1; tentative D call: TRBD2 (5 bases). The ends were cut back, 6 bases at V and 5 bases at J, with 11 bases in the middle. The germline CDR1 and CDR2 sequences are SQVTM and ANQGSEA. This CDR3 has 12 residues. The CDR3 region is CSVPVRDNEQFF. The CDR3 region has the DNA TGCAGCGTCCCAGTGAGGGACAATGAGCAGTTCTTC.

There are a few counts of this clonotype. The chain links TRBV14 to TRBJ1-6; tentatively, D is TRBD1 (6 bases). Trimming removed 1 base at V and 6 bases at J, with 13 bases between. Per germline, CDR1 SGHDN and CDR2 FVKESK. The CDR3 extends over 16 amino acids. CDR3 DNA sequence: TGTGCCAGCAGCCAAGCCCCGGGGGCCCGTAATTCACCCCTCCACTTT. Its protein product is CASSQAPGARNSPLHF.

This clonotype was picked up many times. V and J are TRBV12-3 or TRBV12-4 and TRBJ2-5; TRBD1 is a possible D gene (6 bases). Trimming left V 3 bases short and J 5 bases short, with 16 bases between. The CDR3 has 15 amino acids. DNA of the CDR3: TGTGCCAGCAGTTTTTCCTTGGGGGCGCAGGAGACCCAGTACTTC. Protein sequence: CASSFSLGAQETQYF.

This clonotype was counted many times. V gene TRBV15 combines with J gene TRBJ2-3; perhaps TRBD2 as D (5 bases). V was trimmed by 11 bases and J by 3 bases, leaving 12 bases between them. The CDR3 is made up of 12 amino acids. CDR1 and CDR2 from the germline V gene are LNHNV and YYDKDF (reference sequence). The CDR3 DNA reads as TGTGCCTGGACTGGAGGTACAGATACGCAGTATTTT. This gives the protein CAWTGGTDTQYF.

This clonotype has more than one count but fewer than ten. Written as DNA, the CDR3 is TGCGCCAGCAGCTTTCGGACAGCAGAGCAAGAGACCCAGTACTTC. This translates into CASSFRTAEQETQYF. The chain has TRBV5-1 and TRBJ2-5, with TRBD1 as a possible D gene (6 bases). V was shortened by 2 bases and J by 2 bases, with 13 bases between the two germline ends. This CDR3 is 15 amino acids long. The germline gives CDR1 SGHRS, CDR2 YFSETQ.

This clonotype showed up just a few times. The genes are TRBV4-1 and TRBJ1-4; maybe TRBD1 (5 bases). The CDR3 is 16 residues long. Between the trimmed V and J ends, which lost 3 bases and 5 bases, there was a span of 16 bases. Germline-derived CDR1 and CDR2 are MGHRA and YSYEKL. The CDR3 region has the DNA TGCGCCAGCAGCCACGCACCGACAGTTAGCAATGAAAAACTGTTTTTT. Protein: CASSHAPTVSNEKLFF.

This clonotype was recorded many times. The rearrangement joins TRBV12-3 or TRBV12-4 to TRBJ1-1; D is unresolved. Trimming took off 6 bases at V and 3 bases at J, with 5 bases between the two ends. This CDR3 spans 11 amino acids. CDR3 region: CASRTYTEAFF. CDR3 nucleotides: TGTGCCAGCAGAACGTACACTGAAGCTTTCTTT.

This clonotype was counted many times. The rearrangement joins TRBV6-1 to TRBJ2-3; 13 nucleotides match TRBD2. Germline values: CDR1 MNHNS, CDR2 SASEGT. CDR3 length: 15 amino acids. V shed 5 bases, J shed 6 bases, and the junction held 5 bases outside the gene matches. CDR3: CASSRGLAGADTQYF. CDR3 in DNA: TGTGCCAGCAGTCGCGGACTAGCGGGGGCCGATACGCAGTATTTT.

In this sample, this clonotype turned up a few times. The rearrangement joins TRBV12-3 or TRBV12-4 to TRBJ1-1; D uncertain. This CDR3 has 15 residues. Between the trimmed V and J ends, which lost 5 bases and 1 base, there was a span of 14 bases. CDR3 bases: TGTGCCAGCAGTCCACTCCCTAATAGGAACACTGAAGCTTTCTTT. Protein sequence: CASSPLPNRNTEAFF.

The chain recombines TRBV20-1 with TRBJ1-2; D gene unclear. The V gene's germline CDR1 is DFQATT and CDR2 SNEGSKA (reference sequence). The CDR3 runs 13 residues. Trimming cost V 6 bases and J 4 bases, with 15 bases left between them. CDR3 amino acids: CSATGGEIYGYTF. The CDR3 nucleotides read TGCAGTGCAACTGGCGGGGAGATCTATGGCTACACCTTC.